A single T cell receptor beta chain is shown here with its context. The antigen it binds to is not known. Base qualities are not recorded, but no much larger clone differs from it by a single base. The cohort comprised fewer than 750 healthy bone marrow donors. At the time of sampling, all cohort members were nominally healthy, though unrecorded immune exposures were likely present. The donor tested CMV seropositive, placing the donor among the 250 to 300 seropositive members of the cohort. Each donor provided a peripheral blood sample, and peripheral blood mononuclear cells were used for TCR beta sequencing. The Qiagen DNeasy Blood Extraction Kit was used to extract genomic DNA from the blood cell samples. The data stem from a study of cytomegalovirus exposure and HLA in healthy donors (dated by TCRdb to between 2016 and 2019). Concerning the study at large: An earlier analysis of around 600 of the donors reported about 250 Gb of sequence data and about 100 million unique TCR beta sequences from about 180 million T cells. Among the roughly 400 genotyped donors, more than 70% belonged to the genetic ancestry cluster associated with self-reported Caucasian donors. An earlier analysis of around 580 of the donors used high-throughput TCR beta sequencing to judge whether each TCR beta V gene segment behaved as functional or pseudogenic. The number of donors typed differed by locus, with roughly 629-640 for A, B, C, DRB1 and DQB1, roughly 520 for DQA1, over 600 for DPA1, and around 430 for DPB1. Every repertoire in the discovery cohort had been generated on one and the same sequencing platform. In a later genetic analysis, genome-wide SNP genotypes for about 65% of the 666 donors were used, and that subset was treated as a discovery cohort. Roughly 300 gigabases of sequencing data and 70 million to 85 million unique TCR sequences were included in an early release covering around 650 HLA-typed donors. The study used immunosequencing to profile the T cell repertoires of hundreds of subjects and linked those repertoires to cytomegalovirus serostatus. Besides the first cohort of approximately 710 subjects, a separate validation cohort made up of 120 different subjects was used. Donor age, sex, ethnicity and CMV serostatus were compiled alongside the repertoire data. Among under 450 genotyped donors of the cohort, an average of approximately 240,000 unique TCR beta nucleotide sequences were sequenced per donor, roughly a sixth of them non-productive. The study aimed to test whether cataloging public T cell receptors could reveal signatures of past pathogen exposure. Class I and class II HLA loci were covered by the typing at four-digit resolution. Roughly five DR-DQ haplotypes were handled as single units for association and clustering, since linkage in the cohort was strong. High-throughput TCR immunosequencing, statistical association of individual TCRs with disease status, and machine learning were combined to predict cytomegalovirus infection status. The later analysis used no new phenotypic data to find candidate immune exposures, relying instead on TCR beta sequences and their occurrence across donors. A later analysis re-analyzed previously published TCR beta repertoires from roughly 600 donors and added high-resolution HLA genotyping to study TCR occurrence patterns. General findings and caveats noted by the study authors: In vitro tests confirmed that three of the cytomegalovirus-associated TCR beta chains recognize cytomegalovirus antigens. A later genetic analysis associated a missense DCLRE1C variant with V-gene and J-gene trimming of TCR beta chains, and an independent cohort replicated the association. In a later genetic analysis, fewer N-insertions in productive TCRs were reported among donors in an Asian-associated ancestry cluster than the roughly 700-donor mean. For the cohort, immune exposure information was limited to CMV serostatus. Linkage disequilibrium might explain the correlated functional status among segregating V segments, but an unknown experimental factor could not be excluded. Some IMGT-functional V segments, including TRBV6-2 and TRBV6-3, could not be told apart with the 87-base-pair reads, so those segments were excluded. In both the original and validation cohorts, the classifier was reported to diagnose cytomegalovirus status with high specificity and sensitivity. A further reported finding was that TCR beta sequences accurately predicted the HLA-A and HLA-B alleles for most subjects in the first cohort. An earlier analysis of approximately 500 of the donors showed that most TCR beta V segments appeared in productive rearrangements either about 90% or about 30% of the time, which broadly matched IMGT annotations. About 15 rarely observed V segments, including chromosome 9 orphons, were excluded from the earlier analysis of 550 to 700 of the donors because counts were too low. The sequencing pipeline was judged likely to have produced a cluster of highly shared sequence variants as a technical artifact. Several of the top co-occurrence clusters appeared to be linked to parvovirus B19, influenza, CMV and Epstein-Barr virus, according to a later analysis. Most CMV-associated TCR beta chains appeared to be HLA-restricted in a later analysis, and the HLA associations seemed to be driven largely by CMV exposure. A later analysis found that TCR association rates varied across HLA loci, with DRB1 alleles showing the most associated TCRs and HLA-C alleles the fewest. Presence/absence analyses assumed roughly uniform sequencing depth across donors, an assumption that may not hold. Most TCR sequences were observed very rarely across donors, whereas some public TCRs were present in many individuals. At a false discovery rate of 0.05, a later analysis linked 16,951 TCR beta sequences to specific HLA alleles. The authors suggested that the approach could potentially be generalized to other disease states and immunological phenotypes. The study listed 164 TCR beta chains as associated with cytomegalovirus. This cohort had only TCR beta chains sequenced, and the lack of alpha or paired-chain data limited which features could be detected. Because some donors lacked HLA typing at each locus, the association tests relied only on the typed subset. Assigning TCR associations to individual alleles was difficult when HLA alleles, especially DR and DQ, strongly co-occurred. Compared with equally common non-associated chains, HLA-associated TCR beta chains in a later analysis were more clonally expanded and had lower generation probabilities.

CDR1 is given as WNHNN and CDR2 as SYGVQD, both from the germline V gene (reference sequence). Including cysteine and phenylalanine, the CDR3 has 12 amino acids. This entry keeps only the CDR3 DNA: 36 bases, framed from base 1. V is cut by 6 bases and J by 4 bases, and the space between the germline ends is 10 bases. The library relied on the immunoSEQ multiplex PCR assay. The multiplex PCR relied on a mix of 60 forward primers for TCR Vbeta segments and 13 reverse primers for TCR Jbeta segments. Amplification of the CDR3 region of rearranged TCR beta genes was performed with a multiplex PCR assay on genomic DNA. The Illumina HiSeq System was used to sequence the amplified TCR beta libraries as 87-base-pair reads. Processing in the source paper ran as follows. Across the 700 or so repertoires, a later analysis counted tens of millions of unique TCR beta chains, 9 million to 14 million of which were shared by at least two donors. To remove PCR and sequencing errors, raw reads were error-corrected and collapsed into unique sequences using a nearest-neighbor algorithm that merged closely related sequences. V, D and J gene segments were assigned by aligning CDR3 sequences to IMGT reference sequences. For a sequence to be retained, a match of at least six nucleotides to both a V gene segment and a J gene segment was required. A rearrangement counted as productive if the CDR3 had no stop codons and remained in frame with V and J, and every other rearrangement counted as non-productive. Following IMGT convention, CDR3 was defined as the stretch from the second conserved V-encoded cysteine to the conserved J-encoded phenylalanine. In an earlier analysis of approximately 500 of the donors, sequences lacking an unambiguous match to a single V gene segment were excluded. In an earlier analysis of 587 of the donors, V segments were called functional above 56.7% productive rearrangements and were called segregating when the between-donor standard deviation exceeded 5%. A statistical classification framework was developed to diagnose cytomegalovirus status using the catalog of TCR beta chain sequences. V and J gene assignment, in a later analysis, came from comparing TCR nucleotide sequences with IMGT/GENE-DB human TR gene sequences. In a later analysis, CDR3 sequences and most-parsimonious VDJ recombination scenarios were assigned using the TCRdist pipeline. A later analysis defined each TCR beta chain by its CDR3 amino acid sequence plus V-gene family, and excluded reads lacking a unique V-gene family. In a later analysis, approximately 640 highly shared, low-generation-probability nucleotide sequences were removed to address suspected cross-contamination and a sequencing artifact. In a later analysis, a clonal expansion index was calculated for each public chain from normalized within-repertoire ranks of inferred template counts. Generation probabilities in a later analysis came from a VDJ recombination model fitted to out-of-frame rearrangements, and those results were checked against IGoR. In a later analysis, TCR-TCR, TCR-HLA and TCR-CMV co-occurrence was scored with hypergeometric tests, and a repertoire-size bias correction was applied to TCR pairs. A later analysis estimated false discovery rates by permuting HLA or CMV assignments 20 times. In a later analysis, co-occurring TCRs were grouped using DBSCAN, with TCRdist sequence similarity added in when clustering inside HLA-allele-positive subsets. Repertoires with fewer than 30,000 or more than 120,000 public chains, plus five repertoires with anomalous nucleotide sharing, were excluded from co-occurrence clustering. TCRdb carries this immuneACCESS record with in-frame sequences only. Its versions omit some clonotypes, under half of them owing to an unresolved V gene in the studies checked, with the rest unexplained. D and trimming come from the DNA, and the V and J calls and clone size come from that table. In all, the sample holds fewer than 95,000 clones, and over 60% of those were seen once. The top ten clones comprise 15% to 20% of the sample.

The chain is assembled from TRBV10-1 and TRBJ2-7, with the identity of the D gene unclear. The source of this sequence is a woman between 40 and 50 years old in good health and CMV-seropositive. Material for sequencing was PBMCs. The CDR3 sequence is CASRNTPYEQYF. The sequence in DNA is TGCGCCAGCAGGAACACCCCGTACGAGCAGTACTTC.